This TCR beta chain appears in the sequencing data of a study of shared clonotypes between healthy human individuals. This CDR3 comprises 15 residues. Germline CDR1 and CDR2: LNHNV and YYDKDF (reference sequence). Losses at the gene ends were 0 bases for V and 7 bases for J; bases not matched to a gene: 5. Genomic DNA from each subset was divided evenly over several immunoSEQ plates. Source study methods: ImmunoSEQ only sent back junction sequences with no quality scores, so filtering was done differently. Method: immunoSEQ multiplex PCR; TCRdb's copy keeps in-frame clones and lacks some. Clone size and V and J calls were adopted from that table, with D and trimming inferred from the DNA. This sample carries hundreds of thousands of clones, roughly 83% of them seen once, and the ten largest clones take roughly 13%.

Sequenced input: PBMCs. The sequence was collected from a woman in her thirties or forties in good health. Some clones in this sample may be carry-over from other donors' samples. The chain has TRBV15 and TRBJ2-2; 7 bases fit TRBD1. The CDR3 loop is CATSRERGQVGELFF. The CDR3 nucleotides read TGTGCCACCAGCAGAGAAAGGGGGCAGGTCGGGGAGCTGTTTTTT.